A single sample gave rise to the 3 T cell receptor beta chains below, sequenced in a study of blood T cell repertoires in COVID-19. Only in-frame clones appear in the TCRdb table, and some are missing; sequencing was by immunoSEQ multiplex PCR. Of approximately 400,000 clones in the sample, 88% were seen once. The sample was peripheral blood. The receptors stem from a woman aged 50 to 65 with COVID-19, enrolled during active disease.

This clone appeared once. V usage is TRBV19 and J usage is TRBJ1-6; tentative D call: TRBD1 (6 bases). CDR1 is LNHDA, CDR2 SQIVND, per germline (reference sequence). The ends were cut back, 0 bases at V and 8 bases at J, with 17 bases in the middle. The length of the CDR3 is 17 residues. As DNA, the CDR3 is TGTGCCAGTAGTATAGATGGCAGGGGTTTACCTGATTCACCCCTCCACTTT. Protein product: CASSIDGRGLPDSPLHF. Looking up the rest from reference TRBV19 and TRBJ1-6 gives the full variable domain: DGGITQSPKYLFRKEGQNVTLSCEQNLNHDAMYWYRQDPGQGLRLIYYSQIVNDFQKGDIAEGYSVSREKKESFPLTVTSAQKNPTAFYLCASSIDGRGLPDSPLHFGNGTRLTVT.

Here the CDR3 reads CASSLGAGEGHGYTF. CDR3 nucleotide sequence: TGCGCCAGCAGCTTGGGGGCAGGGGAAGGCCATGGCTACACCTTC. This rearrangement joins TRBV5-1 to TRBJ1-2; weak D call: TRBD1 (6 bases). The CDR3 totals 15 residues. The V gene's germline CDR1 is SGHRS and CDR2 YFSETQ. Trimming cost V 0 bases and J 6 bases, with 15 bases left between them.

The CDR3 nucleotides read TGCGCCAGCAGCTTGATGGGTGGGGCAGGGGGACAGCCCCAGCATTTT. Its protein is CASSLMGGAGGQPQHF. This chain uses TRBV5-1 with TRBJ1-5; the match to TRBD1 covers 7 bases. CDR1 is SGHRS, CDR2 YFSETQ, per germline. V lost 1 base to trimming and J lost 7 bases; unmatched junction nucleotides: 11. The CDR3 is 16 amino acids.